This entry concerns a single TCR beta chain. No antigen is known for it. This sample is drawn from a study of T cell responses to AZD1222 COVID-19 vaccine. Study outcomes and limitations: Two AZD1222 doses significantly raised spike-specific TCR breadth and depth over controls. Of spike-specific TCRs, nearly half reportedly target regions left unmutated in variants. Vaccine-associated CD4 TCRs spanned spike, dominant at 160-218 and 743-854. Donor demographics were predominantly white British with a female majority; clonal diversity may be underestimated.

The data were produced by immunoSEQ multiplex PCR, yet TCRdb's version contains in-frame clones alone and is incomplete. The table has 150,000 to 200,000 clones, 88% seen once. Germline V gene data show CDR1 as SNHLY and CDR2 as FYNNEI. CDR3 length: 13 residues. Trimming left V 6 bases short and J 3 bases short, with 9 bases between. This specimen consisted of peripheral blood, obtained 28 days after the second AZD1222 dose. The V and J genes are TRBV2 and TRBJ1-3; no clear D. The source of this sequence is an adult who received the AZD1222 COVID-19 vaccine. The CDR3 nucleotides are TGTGCCAGCAGCCCTCTCTTTGGAAACACCATATATTTT. Amino acids: CASSPLFGNTIYF.